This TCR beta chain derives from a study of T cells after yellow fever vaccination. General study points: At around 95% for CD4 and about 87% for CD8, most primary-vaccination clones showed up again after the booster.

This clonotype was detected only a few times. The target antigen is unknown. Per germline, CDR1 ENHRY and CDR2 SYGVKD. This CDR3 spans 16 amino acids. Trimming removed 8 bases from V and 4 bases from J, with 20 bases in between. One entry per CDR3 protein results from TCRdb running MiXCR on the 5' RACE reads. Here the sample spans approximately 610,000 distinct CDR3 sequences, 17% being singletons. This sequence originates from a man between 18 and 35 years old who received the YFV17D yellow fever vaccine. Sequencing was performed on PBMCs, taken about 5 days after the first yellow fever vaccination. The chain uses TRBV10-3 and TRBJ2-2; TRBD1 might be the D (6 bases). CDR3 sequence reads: CAIGRHRETGTGELFF. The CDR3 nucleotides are TGTGCCATCGGTCGTCACAGGGAAACAGGCACCGGGGAGCTGTTTTTT.